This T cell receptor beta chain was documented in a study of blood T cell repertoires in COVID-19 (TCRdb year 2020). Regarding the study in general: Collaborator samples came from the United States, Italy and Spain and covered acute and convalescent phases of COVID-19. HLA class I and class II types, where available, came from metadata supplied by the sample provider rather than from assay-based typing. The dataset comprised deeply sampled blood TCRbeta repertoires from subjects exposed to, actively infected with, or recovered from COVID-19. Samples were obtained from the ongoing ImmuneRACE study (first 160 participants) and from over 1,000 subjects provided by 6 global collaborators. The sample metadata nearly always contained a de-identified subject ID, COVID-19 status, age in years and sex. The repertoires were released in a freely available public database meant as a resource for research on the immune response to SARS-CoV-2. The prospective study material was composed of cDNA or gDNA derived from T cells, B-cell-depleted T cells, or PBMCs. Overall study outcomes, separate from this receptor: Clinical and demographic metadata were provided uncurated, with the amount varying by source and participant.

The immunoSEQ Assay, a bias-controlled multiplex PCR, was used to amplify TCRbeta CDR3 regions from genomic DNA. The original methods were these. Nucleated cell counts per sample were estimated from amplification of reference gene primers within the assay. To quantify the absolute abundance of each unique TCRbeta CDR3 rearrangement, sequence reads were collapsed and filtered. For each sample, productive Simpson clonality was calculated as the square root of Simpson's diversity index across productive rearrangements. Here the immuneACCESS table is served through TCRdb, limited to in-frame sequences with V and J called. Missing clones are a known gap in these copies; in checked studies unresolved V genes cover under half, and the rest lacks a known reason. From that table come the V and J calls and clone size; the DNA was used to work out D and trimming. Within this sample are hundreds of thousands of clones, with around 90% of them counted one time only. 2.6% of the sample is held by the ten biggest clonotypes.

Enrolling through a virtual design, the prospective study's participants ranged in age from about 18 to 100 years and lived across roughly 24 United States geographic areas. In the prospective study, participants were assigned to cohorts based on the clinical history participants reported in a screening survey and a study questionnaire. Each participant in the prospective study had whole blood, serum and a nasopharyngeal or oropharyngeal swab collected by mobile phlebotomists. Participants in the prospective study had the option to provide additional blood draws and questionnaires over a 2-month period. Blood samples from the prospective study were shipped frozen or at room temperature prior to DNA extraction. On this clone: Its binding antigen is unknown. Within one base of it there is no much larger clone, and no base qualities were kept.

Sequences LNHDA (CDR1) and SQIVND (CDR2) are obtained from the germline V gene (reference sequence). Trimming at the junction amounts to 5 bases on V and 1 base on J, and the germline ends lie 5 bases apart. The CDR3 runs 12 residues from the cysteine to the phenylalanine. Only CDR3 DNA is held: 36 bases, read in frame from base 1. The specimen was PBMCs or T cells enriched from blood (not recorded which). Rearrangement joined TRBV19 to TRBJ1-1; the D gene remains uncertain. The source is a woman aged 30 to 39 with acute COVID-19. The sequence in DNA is TGTGCCAGTAGTCGCGGGAACACTGAAGCTTTCTTT. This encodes CASSRGNTEAFF.